The rows below give T cell receptor beta chains drawn from one sample of a study of cytomegalovirus exposure and HLA in healthy donors. Method: immunoSEQ multiplex PCR; TCRdb's copy keeps in-frame clones and lacks some. The sample records about 160,000 clones, about 85% being singletons. Sequencing was done on a sample of PBMCs. The receptors here all came from a boy aged 2-15 years in good health and CMV-seronegative. Each CDR3 is given with its conserved first and last residue. A D gene is named only where the DNA matches it firmly. Rows give clone size only sometimes, using once, few, many, or a class for an expanded clone.

D gene,clone size,J gene,V gene,CDR3 DNA,CDR3 protein
TRBD1,.,TRBJ2-2,TRBV5-6,TGTGCCAGCAGCTCCCTCCGAGGGACAGCCCTAGCCACCGGGGAGCTGTTTTTT,CASSSLRGTALATGELFF
TRBD1,.,TRBJ1-1,TRBV18,TGTGCCAGCTCACCCTGGACAGGGAGGACTGAAGCTTTCTTT,CASSPWTGRTEAFF
.,.,TRBJ1-2,TRBV28,TGTGCCAGCAGGCCCACAGTGGATCATGGCTACACCTTC,CASRPTVDHGYTF
.,.,TRBJ2-7,TRBV6-1,TGTGCCAGCAGTGACCTTTACGAGCAGTACTTC,CASSDLYEQYF
TRBD1,.,TRBJ1-1,TRBV6-4,TGTGCCAGCAGTCGACAGGGGGAGGACACTGAAGCTTTCTTT,CASSRQGEDTEAFF
.,.,TRBJ2-5,TRBV5-1,TGCGCCAGCAGCCCCCTGTACCAAGAGACCCAGTACTTC,CASSPLYQETQYF
.,.,TRBJ1-2,TRBV2,TGTGCCAGCAAGCACAGGGTTGAGGGTGGCTACACCTTC,CASKHRVEGGYTF
.,few,TRBJ2-6,TRBV6-5,TGTGCCAGCAGTACAGGATCCTCTGGGGCCAACGTCCTGACTTTC,CASSTGSSGANVLTF
.,.,TRBJ2-3,TRBV28,TGTGCCAGCAGCCCAAAGGCAGGGAAAGCCAACACAGATACGCAGTATTTT,CASSPKAGKANTDTQYF
TRBD1,.,TRBJ2-7,TRBV2,TGTGCCAGCAGTCAACAGGGGGCACGGGTCTACGAGCAGTACTTC,CASSQQGARVYEQYF
TRBD1,.,TRBJ2-3,TRBV10-2,TGCGCCAGCCGAGGGACAGGGGGCCTCGGGACCTGGGATACGCAGTATTTT,CASRGTGGLGTWDTQYF